This is a list of T cell receptor beta chains from one sample in a study of T-cell memory formation after mild COVID-19. TCRdb itself ran the 5' RACE reads through MiXCR, one entry per CDR3 protein. The sample carries approximately 89,000 distinct CDR3 sequences, about 13% recorded once. Source material: PBMCs or a T cell subset sorted from them (not recorded which). The receptors were sampled from a young man who had mild COVID-19 (a few samples of this study predate the infection). Cell type and time point are not known. Both conserved end residues are part of each CDR3. The D gene is left open where the match is weak. Some rows mark clone size as missing; the rest say once, few, many or name a class of expanded clone.

13,TRBJ2-7,-,many,TRBV4-1,TGCGCCAGCAGCCAAGGGGGCGAATACGAGCAGTACTTC,CASSQGGEYEQYF
16,TRBJ1-5,TRBD1,-,TRBV7-9,TGTGCCAGCAGCCGCCAGCCAGACAGGGGGAATCAGCCCCAGCATTTT,CASSRQPDRGNQPQHF
16,TRBJ1-4,-,-,TRBV4-1,TGCGCCAGCAGCCAAGGCTGGGGGGACTGGGGGGAAAAACTGTTTTTT,CASSQGWGDWGEKLFF
17,TRBJ2-2,-,-,TRBV20-1,TGCAGTGCTAGAGATTTTCCCAGGGAGTCGGACACCGGGGAGCTGTTTTTT,CSARDFPRESDTGELFF
14,TRBJ2-1,TRBD2,few,TRBV6-5,TGTGCCAGCAGTCAAGCGGGGGCCTACAATGAGCAGTTCTTC,CASSQAGAYNEQFF
12,TRBJ1-2,-,-,TRBV10-3,TGTGCCATCAGTGACGGGCTATCAGGCTACACCTTC,CAISDGLSGYTF
14,TRBJ2-3,-,few,TRBV27,TGTGCCAGCAGTCCCGACCTGCCCCTCAATACGCAGTATTTT,CASSPDLPLNTQYF
14,TRBJ1-3,-,-,TRBV5-1,TGCGCCAGCAGCCCTACAGGGTCTGGAAACACCATATATTTT,CASSPTGSGNTIYF
14,TRBJ2-3,-,few,TRBV9,TGTGCCAGCAGCGTTAGAGGGTTGGCAGATACGCAGTATTTT,CASSVRGLADTQYF
15,TRBJ1-1,TRBD1,-,TRBV5-5,TGTGCCAGCAGCGTGTCCGGGACAGGGAGGAGAGAAGCTTTCTTT,CASSVSGTGRREAFF
14,TRBJ2-1,-,-,TRBV24-1,TGTGCCACCAGTGATAGCGCGGGCCTAGCCGAGCAGTTCTTC,CATSDSAGLAEQFF
16,TRBJ1-2,-,few,TRBV14,TGTGCCAGCAGCCAAGATCCCAGGGGCCGATACGATGGCTACACCTTC,CASSQDPRGRYDGYTF
11,TRBJ1-5,-,-,TRBV3-1,TGTGCCAGCAGCCAAGATGGGCCCCAGCATTTT,CASSQDGPQHF
15,TRBJ1-2,-,few,TRBV6-5,TGTGCCAGCAGTTATTCACCCGGGACCCCACATGGCTACACCTTC,CASSYSPGTPHGYTF
15,TRBJ2-3,TRBD2,few,TRBV5-1,TGCGCCAGCAGCTTGGAACTAGCGGGGGAAGATACGCAGTATTTT,CASSLELAGEDTQYF
15,TRBJ2-3,-,-,TRBV9,TGTGCCAGCAGCGTAGAGGACAGCTTCACAGATACGCAGTATTTT,CASSVEDSFTDTQYF
13,TRBJ2-2,-,-,TRBV15,TGTGCCACCAGCAGAACCCGATGGGGGGAGCTGTTTTTT,CATSRTRWGELFF
12,TRBJ2-3,-,few,TRBV20-1,TGCAGTGCTGACTACGGCACAGATACGCAGTATTTT,CSADYGTDTQYF
14,TRBJ1-2,-,-,TRBV9,TGTGCCAGCAGCGTAGGATCAGAGAACTATGGCTACACCTTC,CASSVGSENYGYTF
14,TRBJ2-5,TRBD2,few,TRBV7-3,TGTGCCAGCAGCTTAAGCGGGGGGCAAGAGACCCAGTACTTC,CASSLSGGQETQYF
14,TRBJ2-5,-,-,TRBV9,TGTGCCAGCAGCGTAGAGGGGGTGCAAGAGACCCAGTACTTC,CASSVEGVQETQYF
18,TRBJ2-3,TRBD2,-,TRBV7-2,TGTGCCAGCAGCTTAAATTATCTTAGCGGGGGGGCGTCAGATACGCAGTATTTT,CASSLNYLSGGASDTQYF
14,TRBJ1-2,-,many,TRBV12-3/TRBV12-4,TGTGCCAGCAGTTTAGGGGTGGCGGGCTATGGCTACACCTTC,CASSLGVAGYGYTF
15,TRBJ2-1,-,few,TRBV4-2,TGTGCCAGCAGCCAAGACTGGACAGAATACAATGAGCAGTTCTTC,CASSQDWTEYNEQFF
12,TRBJ2-7,-,-,TRBV7-9,TGTGCCAGCAGCTTTGGGCCCAACGAGCAGTACTTC,CASSFGPNEQYF
17,TRBJ2-1,TRBD1,few,TRBV29-1,TGCAGCGTTGAGGGTATTCCGACAGGGAGCTCCTACAATGAGCAGTTCTTC,CSVEGIPTGSSYNEQFF
16,TRBJ2-2,TRBD2,few,TRBV7-9,TGTGCCAGCCAGGGGTCGACTAGCGGTTTTACCGGGGAGCTGTTTTTT,CASQGSTSGFTGELFF
14,TRBJ2-1,TRBD2,-,TRBV7-2,TGTGCCAGCAGTTGGGGACTAGCCCTAAATGAGCAGTTCTTC,CASSWGLALNEQFF
16,TRBJ2-3,TRBD1,many,TRBV24-1,TGTGCCACCAGTGATTTCAGGACAGGGGGAACAGATACGCAGTATTTT,CATSDFRTGGTDTQYF
16,TRBJ1-1,-,few,TRBV4-1,TGCGCCAGCAGCAAACGAGGGGGGGCCTTGGGCACTGAAGCTTTCTTT,CASSKRGGALGTEAFF
12,TRBJ2-2,-,many,TRBV6-2/TRBV6-3,TGTGCCAGCAGTGATACAGGGAGGGAGCTGTTTTTT,CASSDTGRELFF
13,TRBJ1-2,TRBD1,-,TRBV18,TGTGCCAGCTCACCAGACAGGGCGGTTGGCTACACCTTC,CASSPDRAVGYTF
14,TRBJ1-4,-,few,TRBV2,TGTGCCAGCAGCGAAGGCCTCGGAGATGAAAAACTGTTTTTT,CASSEGLGDEKLFF
17,TRBJ1-2,TRBD1,few,TRBV20-1,TGCAGTGCTATTTCGTTGGACAGGGGGCGCGGAAGGTCTGGCTACACCTTC,CSAISLDRGRGRSGYTF
17,TRBJ2-3,TRBD2,few,TRBV11-2,TGTGCCAGCAGTTCATCGGCTAGCGGGGGCCCCCCAGATACGCAGTATTTT,CASSSSASGGPPDTQYF
13,TRBJ2-3,-,-,TRBV7-3,TGTGCCAGCAGTGAGACGACCACAGATACGCAGTATTTT,CASSETTTDTQYF
16,TRBJ1-1,-,-,TRBV5-1,TGCGCCAGCAGCCCACCACCCCCGGGGCTGAACACTGAAGCTTTCTTT,CASSPPPPGLNTEAFF
13,TRBJ2-3,TRBD2,-,TRBV3-1,TGTGCCAGCCGCCCGGGACTAGGGGATACGCAGTATTTT,CASRPGLGDTQYF
14,TRBJ1-5,-,many,TRBV27,TGTGCCAGCAGAGCGACGGGCTTCAATCAGCCCCAGCATTTT,CASRATGFNQPQHF
15,TRBJ1-2,-,-,TRBV9,TGTGCCAGCAGCGTAGCTGGGGGAACTAACTATGGCTACACCTTC,CASSVAGGTNYGYTF
14,TRBJ2-5,-,few,TRBV27,TGTGCCAGCAGTTTGCGGGACGACGCAGAGACCCAGTACTTC,CASSLRDDAETQYF
16,TRBJ2-7,-,many,TRBV6-2/TRBV6-3,TGTGCCAGCAGTTACCCCCTTGTGGGGCTACCCTACGAGCAGTACTTC,CASSYPLVGLPYEQYF